The TCR beta chain under discussion was sequenced for a study of T-cell memory formation after mild COVID-19. TCRdb itself ran the 5' RACE reads through MiXCR, one entry per CDR3 protein. The table lists around 340,000 distinct CDR3 sequences, around 14% of them singletons. The CDR3 is 15 amino acids. Germline-derived CDR1 and CDR2 are SGHDN and FVKESK. The V segment lost 2 bases and the J segment 10 bases; nucleotides outside the gene matches: 10. Sample: PBMCs or a T cell subset sorted from them (not recorded which). The clonotype comes from a man aged 18 to 29 who had mild COVID-19 (a few samples of this study predate the infection). Cell type and time point are not known. This chain connects TRBV14 to TRBJ2-3; TRBD2 matches 9 bases. The DNA of the CDR3 is TGTGCCAGCAGCCAATCGGGACTAGCTCTTTGGTCGCAGTATTTT. Its protein is CASSQSGLALWSQYF.